This TCR beta chain was identified during a study of vaccination effects on CD4 cells after COVID-19. Findings and caveats of the study: The study, lacking early post-infection timepoints, had few convalescent patients. Infection- and vaccine-induced clones contracted markedly late after vaccination.

Trimming cost V 6 bases and J 4 bases, with 6 bases left between them. Germline values: CDR1 LNHDA, CDR2 SQIVND (reference sequence). CDR3 length: 11 amino acids. In regard to this clone: The antigen remains undetermined.

The culture ran for 10 days before CD4+ T cells were isolated. The method was immunoSEQ multiplex PCR; TCRdb's version includes in-frame clones alone and lacks a portion of them. The table shows more than 45,000 clones, with around three quarters occurring only once. This TCR came from a human donor who received a COVID-19 vaccine. Sequencing was performed on CD4+ T cells from PBMCs cultured without peptide, taken before COVID-19 vaccination. V gene TRBV19 combines with J gene TRBJ2-5; the D gene is possibly TRBD2 (5 bases). Written as DNA, the CDR3 is TGTGCCAGTAGAGGAGGAGAGACCCAGTACTTC. This codes for CASRGGETQYF.